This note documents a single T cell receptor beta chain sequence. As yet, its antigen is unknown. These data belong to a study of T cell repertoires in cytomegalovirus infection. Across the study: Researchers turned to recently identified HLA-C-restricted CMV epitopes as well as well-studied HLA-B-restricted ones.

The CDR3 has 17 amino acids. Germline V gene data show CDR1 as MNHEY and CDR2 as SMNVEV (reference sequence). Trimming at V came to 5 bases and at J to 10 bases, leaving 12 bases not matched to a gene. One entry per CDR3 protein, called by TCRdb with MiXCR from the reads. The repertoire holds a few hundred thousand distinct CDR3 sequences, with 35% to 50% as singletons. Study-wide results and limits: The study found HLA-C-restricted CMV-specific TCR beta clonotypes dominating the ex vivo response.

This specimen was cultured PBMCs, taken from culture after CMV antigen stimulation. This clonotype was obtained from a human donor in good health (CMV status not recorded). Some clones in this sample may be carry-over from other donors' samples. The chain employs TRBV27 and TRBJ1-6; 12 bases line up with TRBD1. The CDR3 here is CASSPRGQGAIRSPLHF. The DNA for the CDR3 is TGTGCCAGCAGTCCTAGGGGACAGGGGGCTATTAGGTCACCCCTCCACTTT.